What follows is one T cell receptor beta chain and its context. The specificity of this receptor is unknown. No per-base quality is available; no much larger clone lies one base away. One collaborating source in Seattle enrolled patients while the patients were actively infected and followed the patients over time throughout the course of disease. Whole blood was collected in K2EDTA tubes by collaborating institutions according to the institutions' own protocols. For TCRbeta analysis, collaborators shipped samples in one of three forms: frozen whole blood, isolated PBMCs, or DNA extracted from either of those sample types. The immunoSEQ Assay, a bias-controlled multiplex PCR, was used to amplify TCRbeta CDR3 regions from genomic DNA. Per the original workflow: The number of nucleated cells in each sample was estimated by amplification of reference gene primers within the assay. To quantify the absolute abundance of each unique TCRbeta CDR3 rearrangement, sequence reads were collapsed and filtered. For each sample, productive Simpson clonality was calculated as the square root of Simpson's diversity index across productive rearrangements. TCRdb mirrors the immuneACCESS table, restricted to in-frame sequences. Some clones are absent from its copies; in checked studies, under half trace to an unresolved V gene, and the reason for the others is unknown. V and J calls and clone size come straight from that table; D and trimming were deduced from the DNA. The sample table contains almost 95,000 clones; only one count was recorded for roughly nine tenths of them. The leading ten clones occupy about 17% of the sample.

The data derive from a study of blood T cell repertoires in COVID-19 (dated by TCRdb to 2018 to 2020). Background on the whole study: Samples covering the acute and convalescent phases of COVID-19 were provided by collaborators in the United States, Italy and Spain. The material from the prospective study consisted of cDNA or gDNA derived from T cells, B-cell-depleted T cells, or PBMCs. The dataset comprised deeply sampled blood TCRbeta repertoires from subjects exposed to, actively infected with, or recovered from COVID-19. The repertoires were released in a freely available public database intended as a resource for research on the immune response to SARS-CoV-2. The samples were drawn from two sources: the first 160 participants of the ongoing ImmuneRACE study, and approximately 1,300 subjects contributed by 6 global collaborators. The sample metadata nearly always contained a de-identified subject ID, COVID-19 status, age in years and sex. Where available, HLA class I and class II types were obtained from metadata supplied by the sample provider rather than from assay-based typing. Overall study results and their limits: Clinical and demographic metadata were provided uncurated, with the amount varying by source and participant.

V loses 3 bases of germline sequence and J loses 4 bases, and the interval between the two ends is 10 bases. The CDR3 runs 13 amino acids, cysteine and phenylalanine included. Left in the record is the CDR3 DNA by itself, 39 bases read in frame from the first base. CDR1 and CDR2 were assigned from the germline V gene as SNHLY and FYNNEI. This chain joins TRBV2 to TRBJ2-7, and TRBD2 may be the D gene, going by 6 matching bases. The sample consisted of peripheral blood. This clonotype was obtained from a woman aged 55-70 years with COVID-19, enrolled during active disease. The nucleotide sequence reads TGTGCCAGCAGTGACCCACTAGCTTACGAGCAGTACTTC. It specifies CASSDPLAYEQYF. With the rest looked up from the reference TRBV2 and TRBJ2-7 genes rather than sequenced, the full variable domain is EPEVTQTPSHQVTQMGQEVILRCVPISNHLYFYWYRQILGQKVEFLVSFYNNEISEKSEIFDDQFSVERPDGSNFTLKIRSTKLEDSAMYFCASSDPLAYEQYFGPGTRLTVT.